Described below is a single T cell receptor beta chain sequence and its context. Its specificity is not known. PCR used 60 Vbeta primers and 13 Jbeta primers. TCRdb's table, derived via immunoSEQ multiplex PCR, lists solely in-frame clones and lacks some. Of around 200,000 clones listed, almost 70% are singletons. This entry belongs to a study of cytomegalovirus exposure and HLA in healthy donors. Across the study: Of 350 to 400 genotyped donors, 81% grouped in the Caucasian-associated ancestry cluster. Overall study findings and caveats: Certain sequence variants were highly shared and formed a cluster, and this cluster was likely a sequencing artifact. Later analysis demonstrated an association between a missense DCLRE1C variant and TCR beta V- and J-gene trimming.

The sequenced sample was PBMCs. The TCR was taken from a man between 40 and 49 years old in good health and CMV-seropositive.

CDR3 in amino acids: CASSYGAGDLGEQYF. In DNA, the CDR3 is TGTGCCAGCAGTTACGGTGCAGGGGACCTAGGCGAGCAGTACTTC. This chain links TRBV6-5 with TRBJ2-7, with TRBD1 as a possible D gene (6 bases). Germline V gene lookup returns CDR1 MNHEY and CDR2 SVGAGI. This CDR3 has 15 residues. Between the trimmed V and J ends, which lost 2 bases and 6 bases, there was a span of 17 bases.